These 17 T cell receptor beta chains were all obtained from the same sample, sequenced in a study of blood T cell repertoires in COVID-19. Sequencing used immunoSEQ multiplex PCR; TCRdb keeps in-frame clones, though not all of them. The sample contains 200,000 to 250,000 clones, 85% to 90% of which appear only once. Sequencing was done on a sample of PBMCs or T cells enriched from blood (not recorded which). The receptor set was obtained from a man aged 50-59 years who had been exposed to COVID-19.

A remark on this clone: The same CDR3 is also encoded by other DNA sequences in this sample. The chain combines TRBV29-1 with TRBJ1-5; 9 positions match TRBD1. Per the germline V gene, CDR1 is SQVTM and CDR2 is ANQGSEA. Germline trimming cut 6 bases from V and 4 bases from J; bases unmatched to any gene: 1. The CDR3 loop spans 12 amino acids. This chain's CDR3 is CSVGQGNQPQHF. In DNA, the CDR3 is TGCAGCGTGGGACAGGGTAATCAGCCCCAGCATTTT. Together with reference TRBV29-1 and TRBJ1-5, the CDR3 gives the full variable domain: SAVISQKPSRDICQRGTSLTIQCQVDSQVTMMFWYRQQPGQSLTLIATANQGSEATYESGFVIDKFPISRPNLTFSTLTVSNMSPEDSSIYLCSVGQGNQPQHFGDGTRLSIL.

The V call is TRBV30, the J call TRBJ2-3, with TRBD1 matching 9 bases. CDR1 is GTSNPN and CDR2 is SVGIG in the germline V gene (reference sequence). The CDR3 spans 14 residues. V trimming: 3 bases; J trimming: 10 bases; junction bases outside the gene matches: 11. As DNA, the CDR3 is TGTGCCTGGAGCCGGGGGGACAGGGCGATGCCGCAGTATTTT. Its protein product is CAWSRGDRAMPQYF.

V and J are TRBV5-1 and TRBJ2-5, with 13 bases identical to TRBD2. Germline lookup yields CDR1 SGHRS and CDR2 YFSETQ. The V and J ends lost 4 bases and 4 bases, in that order; junction bases with no gene match: 7. CDR3 length: 16 amino acids. In DNA, the CDR3 is TGCGCCAGCAGCACGGGACTAGCGGGGCCTACAGAGACCCAGTACTTC. Amino acid sequence: CASSTGLAGPTETQYF.

V usage is TRBV7-9 and J usage is TRBJ1-6, with 9 bases matching TRBD1. Germline CDR1 and CDR2: SEHNR and FQNEAQ (reference sequence). The CDR3 extends over 15 amino acids. V lost 4 bases and J lost 10; bases outside the gene matches: 8. The chain's CDR3 is CASSSTGGNLSPLHF. As DNA, the CDR3 is TGTGCCAGCAGCTCGACAGGGGGAAATCTCTCACCCCTCCACTTT.

The chain is built from TRBV29-1 and TRBJ1-5; D is unclear. Trimming removed 5 bases at V and 6 bases at J, with 14 bases between. The germline V gene encodes CDR1 SQVTM and CDR2 ANQGSEA. The CDR3 is 13 amino acids. In DNA, the CDR3 is TGCAGCGTTACAAGCGAAACGGGTCAGCCCCAGCATTTT. It encodes CSVTSETGQPQHF.

The genes are TRBV19 and TRBJ1-5; D possibly corresponds to TRBD1 (5 bases). In germline, CDR1 is LNHDA, CDR2 SQIVND (reference sequence). V was shortened by 3 bases and J by 1 base, with 13 bases between the two germline ends. This CDR3 has 16 residues. CDR3 sequence reads: CASSMEGPRSNQPQHF. For the CDR3, the DNA is TGTGCCAGTAGTATGGAGGGGCCCAGAAGCAATCAGCCCCAGCATTTT.

The chain links TRBV5-1 to TRBJ2-2, with 8 positions matching TRBD1. V dropped 4 bases and J dropped 3; count of bases not matched to a gene: 5. The CDR3 covers 15 residues. Germline V gene sequence: CDR1 SGHRS, CDR2 YFSETQ. In DNA, the CDR3 is TGCGCCAGCAGCCAGGGGGCTACGTACACCGGGGAGCTGTTTTTT. Translated, it gives CASSQGATYTGELFF. Full variable domain (outside the CDR3, taken from reference TRBV5-1 and TRBJ2-2): KAGVTQTPRYLIKTRGQQVTLSCSPISGHRSVSWYQQTPGQGLQFLFEYFSETQRNKGNFPGRFSGRQFSNSRSEMNVSTLELGDSALYLCASSQGATYTGELFFGEGSRLTVL.

V is TRBV11-2 and J is TRBJ2-5, with 14 bases identical to TRBD2. The CDR3 runs to 18 residues. J gave up 4 bases and V 5 bases, and 12 bases lay outside the gene matches. Looked up from germline, CDR1 is SGHAT and CDR2 is FQNNGV. This chain's CDR3 is CASSIITGTSGRAETQYF. The CDR3 nucleotides read TGTGCCAGCAGCATAATTACCGGGACTAGCGGGAGAGCAGAGACCCAGTACTTC.

The genes are TRBV12-3 or TRBV12-4 and TRBJ2-3; TRBD2 might be the D (6 bases). V lost 2 bases and J lost 10, with 13 bases in between. The CDR3 spans 13 residues. The CDR3, as DNA: TGTGCCAGCAGTTTAAGTTCGGAGGGCGCGCAGTATTTT. Its translation: CASSLSSEGAQYF.

V is TRBV6-5 and J is TRBJ2-3; possible D gene TRBD1, 5 bases. V shed 7 bases and J shed 3 bases, with 14 bases lying between them. This CDR3 region has 14 residues. Germline V gene sequence: CDR1 MNHEY, CDR2 SVGAGI. This CDR3 reads CASTEGVGTDTQYF. The CDR3 coding sequence is TGTGCCAGCACCGAAGGGGTGGGGACAGATACGCAGTATTTT.

The chain combines TRBV2 with TRBJ2-2, with TRBD2 matching 13 bases. The germline gives CDR1 SNHLY, CDR2 FYNNEI. The V and J ends lost 6 bases and 7 bases, in that order; junction bases with no gene match: 8. This CDR3 is built from 16 residues. The CDR3 is CASREALAGGIGELFF. CDR3 sequence (DNA): TGTGCCAGCAGGGAGGCACTAGCGGGAGGGATCGGGGAGCTGTTTTTT. The complete variable domain, with remaining parts taken from reference TRBV2 and TRBJ2-2, reads EPEVTQTPSHQVTQMGQEVILRCVPISNHLYFYWYRQILGQKVEFLVSFYNNEISEKSEIFDDQFSVERPDGSNFTLKIRSTKLEDSAMYFCASREALAGGIGELFFGEGSRLTVL.

J is TRBJ1-1 and V is TRBV20-1; D remains unclear. The CDR3 extends over 14 amino acids. The V gene's germline CDR1 is DFQATT and CDR2 SNEGSKA (reference sequence). V lost 3 bases to trimming and J lost 0 bases, with 11 bases between them. CDR3 sequence (DNA): TGCAGTGCTAGTTCTCTAAATATGAACACTGAAGCTTTCTTT. Translated, it gives CSASSLNMNTEAFF.

The chain carries TRBV24-1 and TRBJ2-1; 7 nucleotides agree with TRBD2. J gave up 5 bases and V 0 bases, and 6 bases lay outside the gene matches. Germline V lookup: CDR1 KGHDR, CDR2 SFDVKD. The CDR3 runs to 16 residues. Here the CDR3 DNA reads TGTGCCACCAGTGATTTGAAGCTAGCGGAGAACAATGAGCAGTTCTTC. It translates to CATSDLKLAENNEQFF.

J is TRBJ1-4 and V is TRBV5-1, with D hard to call. V gave up 0 bases and J gave up 1 base, with 10 bases separating them. Per germline, CDR1 SGHRS and CDR2 YFSETQ. The CDR3 totals 16 residues. CDR3 amino acids: CASSLDSWRTNEKLFF. CDR3 bases: TGCGCCAGCAGCTTGGACAGTTGGCGAACTAATGAAAAACTGTTTTTT.

J is TRBJ1-1 and V is TRBV14; D remains ambiguous. Germline loops: CDR1 SGHDN, CDR2 FVKESK. The CDR3 sequence is 13 residues long. V dropped 6 bases and J dropped 4 bases, with 12 bases sitting between them. As DNA, the CDR3 is TGTGCCAGCAGGAAGTTCGGGTCCACTGAAGCTTTCTTT. Translation gives CASRKFGSTEAFF.

The CDR3 reads CASSLTGVYNSPLHF. The CDR3 bases are TGTGCCAGCAGCTTAACAGGGGTCTATAATTCACCCCTCCACTTT. The rearrangement joins TRBV9 to TRBJ1-6; 7 nucleotides match TRBD1. Germline-derived CDR1 and CDR2 are SGDLS and YYNGEE. CDR3 length: 15 amino acids. The V segment lost 4 bases and the J segment 3 bases; nucleotides outside the gene matches: 4. The full variable domain, with the rest looked up from reference TRBV9 and TRBJ1-6, is DSGVTQTPKHLITATGQRVTLRCSPRSGDLSVYWYQQSLDQGLQFLIQYYNGEERAKGNILERFSAQQFPDLHSELNLSSLELGDSALYFCASSLTGVYNSPLHFGNGTRLTVT.

The chain joins TRBV28 to TRBJ2-3; 8 bases are shared with TRBD2. The germline gives CDR1 MDHEN, CDR2 SYDVKM. The trim removed 3 bases at V and 4 bases at J, leaving 9 bases unmatched. This CDR3 has 16 residues. CDR3 coding DNA: TGTGCCAGCAGTTTCCGCCGGAGCGGGAGCTCAGATACGCAGTATTTT. Translating gives CASSFRRSGSSDTQYF.